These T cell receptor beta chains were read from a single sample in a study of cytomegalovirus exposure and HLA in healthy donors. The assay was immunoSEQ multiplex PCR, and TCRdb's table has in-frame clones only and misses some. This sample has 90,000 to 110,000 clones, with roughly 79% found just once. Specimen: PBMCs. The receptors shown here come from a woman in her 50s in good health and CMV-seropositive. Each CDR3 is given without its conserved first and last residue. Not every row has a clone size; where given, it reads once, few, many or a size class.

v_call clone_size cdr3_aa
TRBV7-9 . ASSLQGLSETQY
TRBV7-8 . ASSLEGDEQY
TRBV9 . ASSASGHLGDTQY
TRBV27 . ASRQRGGTGELF
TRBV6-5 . ASSVTTGNNEQF
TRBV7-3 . ASSWSGTHNEQF
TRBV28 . ASTERGSDTDTQY
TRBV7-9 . ASSSSGGSNEQY
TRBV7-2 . ASSPTGTAYQETQY
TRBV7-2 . ASSFWGRAGEGTGELF
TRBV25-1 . ASKTSGSQTGPHTEAF
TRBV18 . ASSPTGTGGREQY
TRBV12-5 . ASAPKGFEQF
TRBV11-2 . ASSPGTSGGVSYNEQF
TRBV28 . ASSSQGAHYDYT
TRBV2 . ASSAPGLAGQTQY
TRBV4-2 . ASSQVSSGGVETQY
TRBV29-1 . SVEDRDSTDTQY
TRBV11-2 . ASSLEGGYSYNEQF
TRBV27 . ASSTKGSPLH
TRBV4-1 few ASSQVTLAGSDEQF
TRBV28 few ASSPYQERNTEAF
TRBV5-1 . ASSSTRQGIPYEQY
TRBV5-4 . ASSLVGAHNEQF
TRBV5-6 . ASSLAGVAGNTIY
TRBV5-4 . ASTTPALLKDRGLSGAF
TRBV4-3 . ASSQEALAGGVPQY
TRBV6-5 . ASSSGTSGSYEQY
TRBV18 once ASSRSYEQY
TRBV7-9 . ASSRPDRGSYEQY
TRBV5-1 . ASSPGLAGGPYEQY
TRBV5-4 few ASSFGQGTDTQY
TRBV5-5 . ASSLDGAGGDEQF
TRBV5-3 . ARSLEPTGGEQY
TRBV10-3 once AISGGTPSSYEQY
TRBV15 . ATSQGLVVGGDTQY
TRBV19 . ASSIDTGMNTETF
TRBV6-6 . ASSHPGTRTDTQY
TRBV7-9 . ASSWTSGYEQY
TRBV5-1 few ASSYLTGSNTGELF
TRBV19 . ASSMAGRSNQPQH
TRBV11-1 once ASSSALGQNYEQY
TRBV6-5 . ASTRYQKPQH
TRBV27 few ASSWGRGASGANGLT
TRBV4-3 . ASSQDSRGNEKLF
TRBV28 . ASSTLDSSYNEQF
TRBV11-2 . ASSPRTSVNTGELF